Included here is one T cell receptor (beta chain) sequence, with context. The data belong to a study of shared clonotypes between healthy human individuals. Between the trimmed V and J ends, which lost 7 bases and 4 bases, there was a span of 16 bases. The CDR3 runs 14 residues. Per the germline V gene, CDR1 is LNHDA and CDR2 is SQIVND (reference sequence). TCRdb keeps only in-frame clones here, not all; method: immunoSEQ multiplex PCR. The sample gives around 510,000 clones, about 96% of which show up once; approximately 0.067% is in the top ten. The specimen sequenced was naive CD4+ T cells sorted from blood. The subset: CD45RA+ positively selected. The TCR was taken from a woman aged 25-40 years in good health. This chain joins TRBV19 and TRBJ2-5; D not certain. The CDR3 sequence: CASNPSSGPETQYF. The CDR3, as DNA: TGTGCCAGTAACCCGAGCTCCGGCCCAGAGACCCAGTACTTC.